The rows below give T cell receptor beta chains drawn from one sample of a study of OX40 agonist ivuxolimab in advanced cancers. Data came from immunoSEQ multiplex PCR; TCRdb stores just in-frame clones and leaves some out. The sample includes over 55,000 clones, around 80% seen only once; the top ten take 8.2%. The sample consisted of CD4+ or CD8+ T cells sorted from blood, taken in a trial of the OX40 agonist ivuxolimab. The receptors come from an adult with an advanced solid tumor such as melanoma, head and neck, liver or kidney cancer. Each CDR3 is given with its conserved first and last residue. The D gene is left open where the match is weak. Expanded clones get a size class; other rows say once, few or many, or leave the size out.

d_call	v_call	clone_size	j_call	cdr3_aa	cdr3_nt
TRBD1	TRBV28	-	TRBJ2-7	CASSTDRVGRYEQYF	TGTGCCAGCAGTACCGACAGGGTCGGAAGGTACGAGCAGTACTTC
-	TRBV7-3	-	TRBJ1-2	CASSPYGGAGGYTF	TGTGCCAGCAGCCCCTATGGGGGGGCTGGGGGCTACACCTTC
TRBD2	TRBV28	-	TRBJ2-7	CATFRGVDVGEQYF	TGTGCCACGTTCCGGGGGGTGGACGTTGGCGAGCAGTACTTC
-	TRBV7-7	-	TRBJ2-7	CASSLAYYEQYF	TGTGCCAGCAGCTTAGCATACTACGAGCAGTACTTC
-	TRBV4-3	once	TRBJ2-5	CASSQQRLETQYF	TGCGCCAGCAGCCAACAACGTTTGGAGACCCAGTACTTC
TRBD1	TRBV19	-	TRBJ2-1	CASKTGGVEDEQFF	TGTGCCAGCAAAACAGGGGGCGTGGAGGATGAGCAGTTCTTC
TRBD1	TRBV5-1	-	TRBJ2-1	CASSLPATGITDEQFF	TGCGCCAGCAGCCTCCCGGCGACAGGGATAACGGATGAGCAGTTCTTC
TRBD2	TRBV5-1	-	TRBJ2-5	CASSFSGGGQETQYF	TGCGCCAGCAGCTTTAGCGGGGGAGGACAAGAGACCCAGTACTTC
-	TRBV27	few	TRBJ2-5	CASRNRATQETQYF	TGTGCCAGCAGAAACAGGGCGACCCAAGAGACCCAGTACTTC
-	TRBV4-2	-	TRBJ1-5	CASSQAPDSNQPQHF	TGTGCCAGCAGCCAAGCGCCAGATAGCAATCAGCCCCAGCATTTT
TRBD2	TRBV5-1	-	TRBJ2-3	CASYIGGTDTQYF	TGCGCCAGCTATATCGGGGGGACAGATACGCAGTATTTT
TRBD1	TRBV30	-	TRBJ2-2	CAWGGTGNTGELFF	TGTGCCTGGGGTGGGACAGGGAACACCGGGGAGCTGTTTTTT
-	TRBV7-9	-	TRBJ1-6	CASSLRAGEGSPLHF	TGTGCCAGCAGCTTAAGAGCAGGCGAGGGGTCACCCCTCCACTTT
-	TRBV18	-	TRBJ2-7	CASSPYSGTYEQYF	TGTGCCAGCTCACCTTATAGCGGTACCTACGAGCAGTACTTC
TRBD1	TRBV19	-	TRBJ1-1	CASSTRQGTLGNTEAFF	TGTGCCAGTAGTACGAGACAGGGAACCTTGGGGAACACTGAAGCTTTCTTT
-	TRBV15	-	TRBJ2-3	CATSRKGDTQYF	TGTGCCACCAGCAGGAAAGGAGATACGCAGTATTTT
-	TRBV5-1	-	TRBJ1-3	CASSLAPGSGNTIYF	TGCGCCAGCAGCTTGGCCCCAGGTTCAGGAAACACCATATATTTT
TRBD2	TRBV29-1	once	TRBJ2-3	CSVAGTSGSTDTQYF	TGCAGCGTTGCAGGGACTAGCGGTAGCACAGATACGCAGTATTTT
TRBD1	TRBV7-8	-	TRBJ2-5	CASSWWGQGARGPQYF	TGTGCCAGCTCTTGGTGGGGACAGGGGGCACGGGGGCCCCAGTACTTC
-	TRBV6-5	-	TRBJ2-7	CATTLKANEQYF	TGTGCCACCACGCTTAAGGCGAACGAGCAGTACTTC